This T cell receptor (beta chain) is drawn from a study of long-term antiretroviral therapy in people with HIV. Study-level results: Pre-ART clonal expansion yielded clones that dominated the repertoire at all time points. Information on adherence to ART, viral resistance or therapy changes was unavailable. Upon ART, diversity increased but remained lower than transplant donor controls.

Version v3.0 of the immunoSEQ assay was performed at survey level. Repertoires were generated with immunoSEQ multiplex PCR, while TCRdb's copy carries only in-frame clones and drops some. The top ten clones hold 5.5% to 6% of a sample with fewer than 30,000 clones, roughly four fifths of them seen once. The CDR3 spans 12 residues. V was pared by 6 bases and J by 7 bases, with 10 bases between. Germline values: CDR1 SGHNT, CDR2 YENEEA. PBMC samples from each donor numbered at least one pre-ART and at least two post-ART. Turning to this clone: Antigen: not known.

The sequences come from unsorted PBMCs, collected 4.4 years after starting antiretroviral therapy. This sequence joins TRBV11-3 and TRBJ2-1; D is unclear. The source is a man aged 30 to 39 with HIV. CDR3 in DNA: TGTGCCAGCAGTGGGGATTCGAATGAGCAGTTCTTC. This encodes CASSGDSNEQFF. Variable domain in full (rest from reference TRBV11-3 and TRBJ2-1): EAGVVQSPRYKIIEKKQPVAFWCNPISGHNTLYWYLQNLGQGPELLIRYENEEAVDDSQLPKDRFSAERLKGVDSTLKIQPAELGDSAVYLCASSGDSNEQFFGPGTRLTVL.